The clone carrying this TCR beta chain was seen repeatedly, ten times or more. Its target is not known. For TCRbeta, the library was prepared with unique molecular identifiers. TCRdb used MiXCR to reprocess the PCR reads, holding one entry per CDR3 protein. In the table there are about 200,000 distinct CDR3 sequences, approximately 7% of which are singletons. This specimen belongs to a study of T-cell reconstitution after alpha-beta-depleted transplantation in children. General study points: The high TCRbeta diversity at day 60 in some patients came from surviving recipient T cells and thymic progenitors. Newly made T cells mostly supplied T-cell counts and diversity one year after transplant. Several hundred rapidly expanded clones from non-depleted graft cells reportedly supplied alpha-beta T cells about two months post-transplant.

The CDR3 extends over 14 amino acids. V dropped 4 bases and J dropped 6 bases, with 13 bases sitting between them. Germline-derived CDR1 and CDR2 are SEHNR and FQNEAQ (reference sequence). The chain employs TRBV7-9 and TRBJ2-1; D gene uncertain. This clonotype was obtained from a boy younger than 10 with acute lymphoblastic leukemia, due to receive a stem cell transplant. Sequencing was performed on PBMCs, taken before TCRalphabeta/CD19-depleted stem cell transplant. CDR3 residues: CASSSVDQVNEQFF. The CDR3 nucleotides read TGTGCCAGCAGCTCAGTAGATCAGGTCAATGAGCAGTTCTTC. Supplemented by reference TRBV7-9 and TRBJ2-1, the full variable domain reads DTGVSQNPRHKITKRGQNVTFRCDPISEHNRLYWYRQTLGQGPEFLTYFQNEAQLEKSRLLSDRFSAERPKGSFSTLEIQRTEQGDSAMYLCASSSVDQVNEQFFGPGTRLTVL.